The subject of this entry is one T cell receptor (beta chain). TCRdb's copy holds only in-frame clones and misses some; the assay was immunoSEQ multiplex PCR. The top ten clones hold 10% to 15% of a sample with 400,000 to 450,000 clones, 88% of them seen once. This sample was taken from a study of blood T cell repertoires in COVID-19. Material: peripheral blood. This TCR came from a woman in her fifties or sixties with COVID-19, enrolled during active disease.

The CDR3 nucleotides are TGTGCCAGACGTCCTGACAGGCGGGTAGGAGAGACCCAGTACTTC. Translation: CARRPDRRVGETQYF. The chain joins TRBV19 to TRBJ2-5; possibly TRBD1 for D (6 bases). This CDR3 is 15 amino acids long. CDR1 LNHDA and CDR2 SQIVND come from the germline V gene (reference sequence). Trimming cost V 9 bases and J 4 bases, with 21 bases left between them.